This T cell receptor beta chain originates from a study of regulatory and conventional T cells in RAG deficiency. In germline, CDR1 is MNHNY, CDR2 SVGAGI (reference sequence). Trimming took 5 bases from V and 0 from J, leaving 11 bases between them. This CDR3 is 14 amino acids long. This table comes from immunoSEQ multiplex PCR, and its TCRdb copy is limited to in-frame clones, with some not included. The sample has 20,000 to 25,000 clones, 90% to 95% seen once; the top ten hold approximately 0.67%. Blood CD4+ CD25-low CD127-high conventional T cells supplied the genomic DNA template. Separately, the same data were catalogued under a study of regulatory T cells. From that report: Primers: 52 TRBV forward and 13 TRBJ reverse.

The specimen sequenced was CD4+ T cells sorted from blood. The V call is TRBV6-6, the J call TRBJ2-7, with D possibly matching TRBD2 (6 bases). This TCR came from a human donor in good health. DNA of the CDR3: TGTGCCAGCAGTGCGGACTACCCCTCCTACGAGCAGTACTTC. Its protein is CASSADYPSYEQYF.